This T cell receptor beta chain originates from a study of blood T cell repertoires in COVID-19. Background on the study: T cells, B-cell-depleted T cells, or PBMCs supplied cDNA or gDNA.

Sequencing was performed with immunoSEQ multiplex PCR; in TCRdb, only in-frame clones are kept and a portion is missing. The table has approximately 150,000 clones, around four fifths seen once. The CDR3 is 16 residues long. With V trimmed by 2 bases and J by 1 base, 7 bases remained unmatched. Germline-derived CDR1 and CDR2 are KGHSH and LQKENI. While infection was still active, Seattle patients were enrolled and then followed longitudinally. The clonotype was recovered from a woman over 75 with COVID-19, enrolled during active disease. The V call is TRBV18, the J call TRBJ1-1, with TRBD1 matching over 7 bases. The specimen was peripheral blood. The CDR3 DNA follows: TGTGCCAGCTCACCAAGAGACAGGGTAGAGAACACTGAAGCTTTCTTT. This gives the protein CASSPRDRVENTEAFF.